The rows below give T cell receptor beta chains drawn from one sample of a study of Graves' ophthalmopathy and Graves' hyperthyroidism. TCRdb called the multiplex PCR reads again in MiXCR, with one record for every CDR3 protein. The data show hundreds of thousands of distinct CDR3 sequences, over 40% seen once. Sequencing used peripheral blood. These receptors all stem from an adult man with Graves' ophthalmopathy. Each CDR3 is given with its conserved first and last residue. D genes are given only for firm matches. Clone sizes are given selectively: once, few, many, or a class where the clone is expanded.

d_gene: -; v_gene: TRBV12-3/TRBV12-4; abundance: many; j_gene: TRBJ1-5; CDR3nt: TGTGCCAGCAGTTTAGGGGGCCAGCATCATCAGCCCCAGCATTTT; CDR3aa: CASSLGGQHHQPQHF
d_gene: TRBD2; v_gene: TRBV7-8; abundance: -; j_gene: TRBJ2-5; CDR3nt: TGTGCCAGCAGGCTCGGGACTAGCGGGTACCAAGAGACCCAGTACTTC; CDR3aa: CASRLGTSGYQETQYF
d_gene: -; v_gene: TRBV10-3; abundance: -; j_gene: TRBJ2-5; CDR3nt: TGTGCCATCAGTGAAGGGGACAAGACCCAGTACTTC; CDR3aa: CAISEGDKTQYF
d_gene: -; v_gene: TRBV7-9; abundance: few; j_gene: TRBJ1-4; CDR3nt: TGTGCCAGCAGCCAAGGCCGGGAGATCAGCGCTGCTAATGAAAAACTGTTTTTT; CDR3aa: CASSQGREISAANEKLFF
d_gene: -; v_gene: TRBV15; abundance: -; j_gene: TRBJ2-3; CDR3nt: TGTGCCACCAGCAGAGCGGGATGGCGCACAGATACGCAGTATTTT; CDR3aa: CATSRAGWRTDTQYF
d_gene: TRBD1; v_gene: TRBV6-6; abundance: -; j_gene: TRBJ2-7; CDR3nt: TGTGCCAGCAGTTCCACAGGGGCAAGAGGCTACGAGCAGTACTTC; CDR3aa: CASSSTGARGYEQYF
d_gene: -; v_gene: TRBV5-1; abundance: -; j_gene: TRBJ1-3; CDR3nt: TGCGCCAGCAGCTTGGGAGACAGAGGAAACACCATATATTTT; CDR3aa: CASSLGDRGNTIYF
d_gene: TRBD1; v_gene: TRBV20-1; abundance: few; j_gene: TRBJ1-2; CDR3nt: TGCAGTGCTGTGGGAGGGACAGGGCAAACTGGCTACACCTTC; CDR3aa: CSAVGGTGQTGYTF
d_gene: -; v_gene: TRBV9; abundance: many; j_gene: TRBJ1-5; CDR3nt: TGTGCCAGCAGCGTAGATGTGGATAGCAATCAGCCCCAGCATTTT; CDR3aa: CASSVDVDSNQPQHF
d_gene: TRBD1; v_gene: TRBV20-1; abundance: -; j_gene: TRBJ1-2; CDR3nt: TGCAGTGCCTCCGGGACAGGGGGCGGCGATGGCTACACCTTC; CDR3aa: CSASGTGGGDGYTF
d_gene: TRBD2; v_gene: TRBV7-8; abundance: many; j_gene: TRBJ2-2; CDR3nt: TGTGCCAGCAGCTTAAAACTAGCGGGAGGCACCGGGGAGCTGTTTTTT; CDR3aa: CASSLKLAGGTGELFF
d_gene: -; v_gene: TRBV2; abundance: many; j_gene: TRBJ1-1; CDR3nt: TGTGCCAGCAGGAATAGGGGGGGGAACACTGAAGCTTTCTTT; CDR3aa: CASRNRGGNTEAFF
d_gene: -; v_gene: TRBV7-2; abundance: -; j_gene: TRBJ2-4; CDR3nt: TGTGCCAGCAGTTCGTATGGCGCGGGGTTGGACATTCAGTACTTC; CDR3aa: CASSSYGAGLDIQYF
d_gene: -; v_gene: TRBV20-1; abundance: many; j_gene: TRBJ1-3; CDR3nt: TGCAGTGCTAGAGAGACAGCCTCTGGAAACACCATATATTTT; CDR3aa: CSARETASGNTIYF
d_gene: TRBD2; v_gene: TRBV29-1; abundance: many; j_gene: TRBJ2-5; CDR3nt: TGCAGCGTTGAAGTGGCTAGCGGGTTATGGACCCAGTACTTC; CDR3aa: CSVEVASGLWTQYF
d_gene: -; v_gene: TRBV25-1; abundance: -; j_gene: TRBJ1-4; CDR3nt: TGTGCCAGCAACAGGGCTAATGAAAAACTGTTTTTT; CDR3aa: CASNRANEKLFF
d_gene: TRBD1; v_gene: TRBV15; abundance: -; j_gene: TRBJ1-1; CDR3nt: TGTGCCACCAGCAGTGAGGGACAGCTGAACACTGAAGCTTCCTTT; CDR3aa: CATSSEGQLNTEASF
d_gene: -; v_gene: TRBV10-2; abundance: -; j_gene: TRBJ1-1; CDR3nt: TGCGCACAAGGGGGGACTGAAGCTTTCTTT; CDR3aa: CAQGGTEAFF
d_gene: TRBD1; v_gene: TRBV7-8; abundance: -; j_gene: TRBJ1-6; CDR3nt: TGTGCCAGCAGCTTAGCAAGGGACAGGGATAATTCACCCCTCCACTTT; CDR3aa: CASSLARDRDNSPLHF
d_gene: TRBD1; v_gene: TRBV25-1; abundance: -; j_gene: TRBJ2-1; CDR3nt: TGTGCCAGCAGTGAATTGGCGACAGGGAATGAGCAGTTCTTC; CDR3aa: CASSELATGNEQFF
d_gene: TRBD1; v_gene: TRBV20-1; abundance: many; j_gene: TRBJ2-5; CDR3nt: TGCAGTGCACCTCAGGGGGTCGGGACCCAGTACTTC; CDR3aa: CSAPQGVGTQYF
d_gene: -; v_gene: TRBV10-3; abundance: -; j_gene: TRBJ1-6; CDR3nt: TGTGCCTCCCTCGGGAATTCACCCCTCCACTTT; CDR3aa: CASLGNSPLHF
d_gene: TRBD2; v_gene: TRBV7-3; abundance: -; j_gene: TRBJ2-2; CDR3nt: TGTGCCAGCAGAGGAACTAGCGGGGGCCCGAACACCGGGGAGCTGTTTTTT; CDR3aa: CASRGTSGGPNTGELFF
d_gene: TRBD1; v_gene: TRBV2; abundance: many; j_gene: TRBJ2-5; CDR3nt: TGTGCCAGCAGTGGCGACAGGGGAGGTGAGACCCAGTACTTC; CDR3aa: CASSGDRGGETQYF
d_gene: TRBD2; v_gene: TRBV5-1; abundance: -; j_gene: TRBJ2-7; CDR3nt: TGCGCCAGCAGGAGGGCGGGAGGTGCCTACGGGCAGTACTTC; CDR3aa: CASRRAGGAYGQYF
d_gene: -; v_gene: TRBV15; abundance: -; j_gene: TRBJ2-5; CDR3nt: TGTGCCACCAGCAGTTCCTCAACAACCCAAGAGACCCAGTACTTC; CDR3aa: CATSSSSTTQETQYF
d_gene: -; v_gene: TRBV30; abundance: -; j_gene: TRBJ1-1; CDR3nt: TGTGCCTGGAGTGGGACGATCGCCACTGAAGCTTTCTTT; CDR3aa: CAWSGTIATEAFF
d_gene: -; v_gene: TRBV25-1; abundance: -; j_gene: TRBJ1-2; CDR3nt: TGTGCCAGCAGTGAAGCCGAGGCAGGACCAAACTATGGCTACACCTTC; CDR3aa: CASSEAEAGPNYGYTF
d_gene: -; v_gene: TRBV15; abundance: -; j_gene: TRBJ2-3; CDR3nt: TGTGCCAGCCAGCCGGGGGGCACACTCACAGATACGCAGTATTTT; CDR3aa: CASQPGGTLTDTQYF